This entry features one T cell receptor (beta chain) sequence. The data derive from a study of blood T cell repertoires in COVID-19. The CDR3 extends over 17 amino acids. Assay used: immunoSEQ multiplex PCR; TCRdb lists only in-frame clones, some missing. In the table there are about 250,000 clones, around four fifths of which are singletons. The origin of this receptor is a man older than 75 with acute or convalescent COVID-19. The chain joins TRBV7-5 to TRBJ2-1; the listed D gene, TRBD2, was not tested against the DNA. TRBV7-5 is labeled a pseudogene. Sequencing input: peripheral blood. In DNA, the CDR3 is TGTGTCAGAAGCTTAGTTATCGGGACTAGCGGGAGGGGCGAGCAGTTCTTC. It encodes CVRSLVIGTSGRGEQFF.